The 3 T cell receptor beta chains presented below share a single source sample, sequenced in a study of shared clonotypes between healthy human individuals. Here immunoSEQ multiplex PCR was the method, and the copy in TCRdb shows in-frame clones only, minus some. The sample lists about 590,000 clones, roughly 95% occurring once. CD8 cells regarded as naive lacked CD45RO, were positively chosen for CCR7, and omitted terminally differentiated effector memory CD45RA+ cells. The specimen sequenced was naive CD8+ T cells sorted from blood. The origin of the receptors is a woman in her twenties or thirties in good health.

The chain employs TRBV4-1 and TRBJ1-4; perhaps TRBD1 as D (5 bases). This CDR3 spans 15 amino acids. V was trimmed by 0 bases and J by 8 bases, leaving 13 bases between them. Germline values: CDR1 MGHRA, CDR2 YSYEKL. The CDR3 here is CASSQDPRRGEKLFF. CDR3 coding DNA: TGCGCCAGCAGCCAAGATCCCCGACGGGGGGAAAAACTGTTTTTT.

The chain joins TRBV20-1 to TRBJ2-7; weak D call: TRBD1 (5 bases). The CDR3 consists of 11 residues. Trimming took off 6 bases at V and 5 bases at J, with 11 bases between the two ends. Germline V gives CDR1 DFQATT, CDR2 SNEGSKA (reference sequence). The CDR3 protein is CSAPWGHEQYF. The CDR3, as DNA: TGCAGTGCCCCTTGGGGCCACGAGCAGTACTTC.

The rearrangement uses TRBV7-6 and TRBJ2-1; D is unclear. This CDR3 is built from 14 residues. Per germline, CDR1 SGHVS and CDR2 FNYEAQ. Trimming cost V 5 bases and J 9 bases, with 17 bases left between them. CDR3 in DNA: TGTGCCAGCAGCCCCAACTTGATCGGGTCTGAGCAGTTCTTC. It is translated as CASSPNLIGSEQFF.